This T cell receptor (beta chain) was captured by sequencing in a study of blood T cell repertoires in COVID-19. Authors' data handling: Reference gene primer amplification gave nucleated cell count estimates. Profiled with immunoSEQ multiplex PCR; TCRdb holds only in-frame clones, not every one. V and J calls and clone size are those listed in that table; D and trimming were worked out from the DNA. The sample has 150,000 or so clones; about four fifths are singletons. The length of the CDR3 is 17 residues. Germline V gene sequence: CDR1 MDHEN, CDR2 SYDVKM. Trimming cost V 2 bases and J 0 bases, with 17 bases left between them.

Sequencing input: peripheral blood. The receptor comes from a woman aged 55-70 years with acute or convalescent COVID-19. The chain links TRBV28 to TRBJ2-7; D gene uncertain. CDR3 in amino acids: CASSLNPGQRVSYEQYF. The CDR3 bases are TGTGCCAGCAGTTTAAACCCTGGCCAGCGCGTCTCCTACGAGCAGTACTTC.